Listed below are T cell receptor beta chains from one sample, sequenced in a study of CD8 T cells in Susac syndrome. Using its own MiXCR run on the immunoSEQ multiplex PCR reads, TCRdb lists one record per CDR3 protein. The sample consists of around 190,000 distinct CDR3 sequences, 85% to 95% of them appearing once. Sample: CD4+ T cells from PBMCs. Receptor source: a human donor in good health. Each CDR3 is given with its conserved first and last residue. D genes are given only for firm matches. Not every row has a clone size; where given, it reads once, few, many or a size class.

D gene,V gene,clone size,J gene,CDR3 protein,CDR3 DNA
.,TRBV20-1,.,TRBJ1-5,CSASGTASNQPQHF,TGCAGTGCTTCCGGGACGGCTTCCAATCAGCCCCAGCATTTT
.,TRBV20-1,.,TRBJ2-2,CSGTPTSFAGELFF,TGCAGCGGAACCCCTACTAGTTTTGCCGGGGAGCTGTTTTTT
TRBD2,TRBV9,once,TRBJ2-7,CASSVDTSGTYEQYF,TGTGCCAGCAGCGTAGACACTAGCGGCACCTACGAGCAGTACTTC
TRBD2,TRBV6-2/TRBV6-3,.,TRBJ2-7,CASSGFGGAYEQYF,TGTGCCAGCAGTGGCTTTGGGGGGGCCTACGAGCAGTACTTC
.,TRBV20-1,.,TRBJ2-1,CSAKTRRGGYTYNEQFF,TGCAGTGCTAAAACCCGTAGGGGGGGGTATACCTACAATGAGCAGTTCTTC
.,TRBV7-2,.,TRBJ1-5,CASSLFDFQPQHF,TGTGCCAGCAGCCTATTTGATTTCCAGCCCCAGCATTTT
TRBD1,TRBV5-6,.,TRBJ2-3,CASSLPRGPDTQYF,TGTGCCAGCAGCCTACCAAGGGGGCCAGATACGCAGTATTTT
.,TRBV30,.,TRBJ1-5,CAWSLGALNQPQHF,TGTGCCTGGAGCCTAGGCGCCTTAAATCAGCCCCAGCATTTT
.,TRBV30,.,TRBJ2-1,CAWKQKDEQFF,TGTGCCTGGAAGCAGAAAGATGAGCAGTTCTTC
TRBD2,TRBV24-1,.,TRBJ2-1,CATSGGTSGSREQFF,TGTGCCACCAGTGGCGGGACTAGCGGGAGTCGTGAGCAGTTCTTC
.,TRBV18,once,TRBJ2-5,CASSPLQDEETQYF,TGTGCCAGCTCACCTTTACAAGACGAAGAGACCCAGTACTTC
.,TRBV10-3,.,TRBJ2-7,CAISAMGYEQYF,TGTGCCATCAGCGCGATGGGCTACGAGCAGTACTTC
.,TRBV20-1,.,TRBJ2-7,CSARTRSYEQYF,TGCAGTGCTAGGACTAGGTCCTACGAGCAGTACTTC
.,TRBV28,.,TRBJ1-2,CASSLEMTGYTF,TGTGCCAGCAGTTTAGAAATGACGGGCTACACCTTC
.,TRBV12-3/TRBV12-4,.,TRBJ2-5,CASSFRITGGVGETQYF,TGTGCCAGCAGTTTCCGAATAACAGGGGGGGTAGGAGAGACCCAGTACTTC
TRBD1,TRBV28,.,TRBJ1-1,CASSQGDTEAFF,TGTGCCAGCAGCCAGGGGGACACTGAAGCTTTCTTT
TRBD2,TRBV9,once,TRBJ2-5,CASSAHRLAGEETQYF,TGTGCCAGCAGCGCGCACAGACTAGCGGGAGAAGAGACCCAGTACTTC
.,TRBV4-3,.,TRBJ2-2,CASSHYSGELFF,TGCGCCAGCAGCCATTATTCCGGGGAGCTGTTTTTT
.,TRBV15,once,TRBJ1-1,CATSIAQDSNTEAFF,TGTGCCACCAGCATTGCTCAGGACAGCAACACTGAAGCTTTCTTT
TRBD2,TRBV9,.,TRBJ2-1,CASSAVAGLPNEQFF,TGTGCCAGCAGCGCGGTAGCGGGGCTCCCCAATGAGCAGTTCTTC
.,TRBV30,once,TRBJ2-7,CAWSVYGYEQYF,TGTGCCTGGAGTGTTTACGGGTACGAGCAGTACTTC
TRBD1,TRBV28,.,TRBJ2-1,CASDRQGAYNEQFF,TGTGCCAGCGATAGACAGGGGGCTTACAATGAGCAGTTCTTC
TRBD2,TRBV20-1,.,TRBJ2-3,CSAAVSGSEADTQYF,TGCAGTGCAGCGGTCAGCGGGAGTGAGGCAGATACGCAGTATTTT
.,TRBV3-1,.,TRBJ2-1,CASSQEVPLQKQFF,TGTGCCAGCAGCCAAGAGGTACCGTTGCAAAAGCAGTTCTTC
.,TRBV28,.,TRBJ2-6,CASRTPNSGANVLTF,TGTGCCAGCAGAACCCCGAATTCTGGGGCCAACGTCCTGACTTTC